The clone carrying this T cell receptor (beta chain) showed up just a few times. Its specificity is not known. Each sample had at least 6.5 million PBMCs isolated. The sample is drawn from a study of blood T cells in healthy people across ages. Findings of the study overall: It was the long-lived donors that had more naive CD4+ cells and higher diversity than aged donors. CMV infection status of these donors was not known.

Using a J-beta primer mix together with a sample-barcoded 5' primer, a second PCR was run for about 6 to 12 cycles. A tag from a template-switch adaptor with 12 random nucleotides marked each cDNA molecule. TCRdb re-analysed the 5' RACE reads in MiXCR, keeping a single row per CDR3 protein. In the table there are hundreds of thousands of distinct CDR3 sequences, roughly 26% of which are singletons. Germline V gives CDR1 LGHDT, CDR2 YNNKEL (reference sequence). The ends lost 1 base at V and 3 bases at J; junction bases unmatched: 5. CDR3 length: 17 residues. This TCR came from a woman older than 75 in good health. Source material: blood. The V and J genes are TRBV3-1 and TRBJ2-7, with 14 bases lining up with TRBD2. This chain's CDR3 is CASSQGLAGGMCYEQYF. The CDR3, as DNA: TGTGCCAGCAGCCAAGGACTAGCGGGGGGGATGTGCTACGAGCAGTACTTC.